This is a list of T cell receptor beta chains from one sample in a study of cytomegalovirus exposure and HLA in healthy donors. Data came from immunoSEQ multiplex PCR; TCRdb stores just in-frame clones and leaves some out. The sample lists roughly 73,000 clones, about 95% occurring once. Sequenced sample: PBMCs. Receptors originate from a man between 18 and 29 years old in good health and CMV-seronegative. Each CDR3 is given with its conserved first and last residue. D genes are given only for firm matches. Where a row states a size, it is once, few, many or the class of an expanded clone; other rows omit it.

-	-	TRBV5-6	TRBJ1-1	TGTGCCAGCAGCTTCGGTGTCAGGGACACTGAAGCTTTCTTT	CASSFGVRDTEAFF
-	-	TRBV15	TRBJ1-4	TGTGCCACCAGCAGCACCCCCGGACTCAAACTGTTTTTT	CATSSTPGLKLFF
-	-	TRBV30	TRBJ2-7	TGTGCCTGGAGTGTAGGGGTGGCCTACGAGCAGTACTTC	CAWSVGVAYEQYF
TRBD1	-	TRBV14	TRBJ1-5	TGTGCCAGCAGCCAGACAGGGTTTGGGCAGCCCCAGCATTTT	CASSQTGFGQPQHF
-	-	TRBV18	TRBJ1-4	TGTGCCAGCTCCCAAATACAGGGTTCAACTAATGAAAAACTGTTTTTT	CASSQIQGSTNEKLFF
TRBD1	once	TRBV4-3	TRBJ1-2	TGCGCCAGCAGCCAGGTCGGACAGGGGGCATCATATGGCTACACCTTC	CASSQVGQGASYGYTF
-	-	TRBV7-2	TRBJ1-2	TGTGCCAGCAGCGACAGCCCTGGGGTCGGTGGCTACACCTTC	CASSDSPGVGGYTF
TRBD1	-	TRBV5-8	TRBJ1-2	TGTGCCAGCAGACAGGGACAGGAGAACTATGGCTACACCTTC	CASRQGQENYGYTF
-	-	TRBV28	TRBJ2-3	TGTGCCAGCAGTAACGGGAACCCTGGAGATACGCAGTATTTT	CASSNGNPGDTQYF
-	-	TRBV5-1	TRBJ1-2	TGCGCCAGCAGCTTGGGGTTCAAGGAGCGGTATGGCTACACCTTC	CASSLGFKERYGYTF
-	-	TRBV30	TRBJ2-2	TGTGCCTGGAGTGCGCAGTTCACCGGGGAGCTGTTTTTT	CAWSAQFTGELFF
-	-	TRBV6-5	TRBJ2-7	TGTGCCAGCAGTTCCGCAAACAGGGAGCAGTACTTC	CASSSANREQYF
-	-	TRBV4-1	TRBJ2-4	TGCGCCAGCAGCCAGGTGGGACTAGCCAAAAACATTCAGTACTTC	CASSQVGLAKNIQYF
TRBD1	-	TRBV6-6	TRBJ2-7	TGTGCCAGCAGTTCGGGACAGGCCTCCTACGAGCAGTACTTC	CASSSGQASYEQYF
-	-	TRBV9	TRBJ1-2	TGTGCCAGCAGCCCCGGCGGGGGTAACTATGGCTACACCTTC	CASSPGGGNYGYTF
-	once	TRBV28	TRBJ1-2	TGTGCCAGCAGTTACGACACAGGGATGCCGCTATATGGCTACACCTTC	CASSYDTGMPLYGYTF
TRBD2	-	TRBV18	TRBJ2-1	TGTGCCAGCTCACCACCGACTAGCGCGAGCTCCTACAATGAGCAGTTCTTC	CASSPPTSASSYNEQFF
-	-	TRBV15	TRBJ1-1	TGTGCCACCAGCCGTGGGGGGGGGCGAGGGGGCACTGAAGCTTTCTTT	CATSRGGGRGGTEAFF
-	-	TRBV5-5	TRBJ2-2	TGTGCCAGCAGCCCACTCGGGGGGCGGGGCACCGGGGAGCTGTTTTTT	CASSPLGGRGTGELFF
TRBD1	-	TRBV5-1	TRBJ1-2	TGCGCCAGCAGCTTGGTACCTTCAGGGGGCATAGGAAATGGCTACACCTTC	CASSLVPSGGIGNGYTF
-	-	TRBV5-1	TRBJ2-7	TGCGCCAGCTACAGGGAGCCTTCGGACGAGCAGTACTTC	CASYREPSDEQYF
-	-	TRBV5-5	TRBJ1-2	TGTGCCAGCAGCTTGGTACTCGGGGATAACTATGGCTACACCTTC	CASSLVLGDNYGYTF
-	-	TRBV10-3	TRBJ1-4	TGTGCCATCAGTGAATTGGGGACTGCCCTGGGGGAAAAACTGTTTTTT	CAISELGTALGEKLFF
-	-	TRBV9	TRBJ1-2	TGTGCCAGCAGCGTAGGACAGGAGAGGGACTATGGCTACACCTTC	CASSVGQERDYGYTF
TRBD1	-	TRBV10-3	TRBJ2-1	TGTGCCATCTCCGGGACAGGGGGGCTCAATGAGCAGTTCTTC	CAISGTGGLNEQFF
-	-	TRBV10-3	TRBJ1-4	TGTGCCATCAGTGACCCAGATGCAACTAATGAAAAACTGTTTTTT	CAISDPDATNEKLFF
TRBD2	-	TRBV4-1	TRBJ2-7	TGCGCCAGCAGCCAACTCCCGGGGGGGCCGGCCGAGCAGTACTTC	CASSQLPGGPAEQYF
TRBD1	-	TRBV19	TRBJ1-2	TGTGCCAGTCTGGTGGGGACAGGGGGAGGCTACACCTTC	CASLVGTGGGYTF
TRBD1	-	TRBV5-3	TRBJ1-2	TGTGCCAGGAGGACAGGGGGATTTTTGGGCTACACCTTC	CARRTGGFLGYTF
-	-	TRBV19	TRBJ1-6	TGTGCCAGTACCCACACGGGGGAGGGGAATTCACCCCTCCACTTT	CASTHTGEGNSPLHF
-	-	TRBV19	TRBJ2-1	TGTGCCAGTTTTGGGAGCAATGAGCAGTTCTTC	CASFGSNEQFF
-	-	TRBV5-4	TRBJ2-1	TGTGCCAGCAGCTTCAGGGGCAATGAGCAGTTCTTC	CASSFRGNEQFF
-	-	TRBV29-1	TRBJ2-1	TGCAGCGCCCTAAGGGGGGGACCCTACAATGAGCAGTTCTTC	CSALRGGPYNEQFF